This T cell receptor (beta chain) was obtained from a study of tissue T cells after allogeneic stem cell transplantation. Points from the study as a whole: Anatomically similar tissues had similar TCR repertoires within each patient.

CDR3 sequences, V/J genes, frequencies and template counts came from survey-depth TCRbeta sequencing. Method: immunoSEQ multiplex PCR; TCRdb's copy keeps in-frame clones and lacks some. Of about 40,000 clones listed, roughly 89% are singletons. As regards this clone: Its antigen is unidentified.

Sequencing was performed on blood, taken before transplantation. The receptor comes from a woman aged 35 to 75 who later had graft-versus-host disease after an allogeneic stem cell transplant.

CDR3: CSVEAGPDTQYF. In DNA, the CDR3 is TGCAGCGTTGAAGCCGGTCCAGATACGCAGTATTTT. This chain links TRBV29-1 with TRBJ2-3; D is undetermined. The CDR3 covers 12 residues. Trimming cost V 1 base and J 4 bases, with 6 bases left between them. Germline loops: CDR1 SQVTM, CDR2 ANQGSEA.